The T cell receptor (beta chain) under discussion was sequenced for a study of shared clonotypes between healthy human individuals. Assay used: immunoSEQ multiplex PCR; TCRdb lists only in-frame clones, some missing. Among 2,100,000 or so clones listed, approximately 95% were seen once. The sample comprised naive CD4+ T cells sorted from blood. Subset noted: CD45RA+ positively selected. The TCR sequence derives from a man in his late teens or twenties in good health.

The CDR3 spells CASRTGQGSYGYTF. CDR3 nucleotide sequence: TGTGCCAGCAGAACGGGACAGGGTTCCTATGGCTACACCTTC. V usage is TRBV6-5 and J usage is TRBJ1-2, with TRBD1 matching over 9 bases. The CDR3 extends over 14 amino acids. Germline CDR1 and CDR2: MNHEY and SVGAGI. The trim removed 6 bases at V and 4 bases at J, leaving 6 bases unmatched.